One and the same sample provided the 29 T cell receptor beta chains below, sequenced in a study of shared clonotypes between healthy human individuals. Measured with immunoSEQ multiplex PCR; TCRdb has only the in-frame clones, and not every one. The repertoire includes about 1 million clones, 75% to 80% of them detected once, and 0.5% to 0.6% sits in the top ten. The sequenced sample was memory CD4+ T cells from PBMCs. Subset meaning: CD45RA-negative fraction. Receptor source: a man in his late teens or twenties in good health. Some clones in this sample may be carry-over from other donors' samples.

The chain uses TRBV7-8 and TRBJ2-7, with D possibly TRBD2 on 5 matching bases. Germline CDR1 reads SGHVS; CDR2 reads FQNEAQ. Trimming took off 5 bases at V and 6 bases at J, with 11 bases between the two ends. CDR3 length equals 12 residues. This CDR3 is CASSPPGSEQYF. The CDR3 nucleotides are TGTGCCAGCAGCCCGCCGGGGAGCGAGCAGTACTTC.

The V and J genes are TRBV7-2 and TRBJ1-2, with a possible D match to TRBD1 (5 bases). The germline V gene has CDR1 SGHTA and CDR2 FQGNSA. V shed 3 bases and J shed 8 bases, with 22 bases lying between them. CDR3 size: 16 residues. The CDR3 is CASSFKSDPGGGGYTF. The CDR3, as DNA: TGTGCCAGCAGCTTTAAAAGTGATCCAGGCGGGGGGGGCTACACCTTC.

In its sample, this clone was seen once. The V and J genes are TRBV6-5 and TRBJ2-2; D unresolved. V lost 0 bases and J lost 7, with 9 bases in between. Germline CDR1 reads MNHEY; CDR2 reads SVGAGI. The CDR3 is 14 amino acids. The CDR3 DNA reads TGTGCCAGCAGTTACTCGCGTTGGGTCGGGGAGCTGTTTTTT. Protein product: CASSYSRWVGELFF.

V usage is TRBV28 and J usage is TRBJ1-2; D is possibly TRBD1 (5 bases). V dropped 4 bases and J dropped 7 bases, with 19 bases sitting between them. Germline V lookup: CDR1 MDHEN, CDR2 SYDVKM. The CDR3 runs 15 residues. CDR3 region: CASSSGTPGGGGYTF. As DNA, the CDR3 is TGTGCCAGCAGTTCAGGGACGCCCGGGGGGGGTGGCTACACCTTC.

CDR3 residues: CASSFRARWNTEAFF. The DNA of the CDR3 is TGTGCCAGTAGTTTCAGGGCCCGATGGAACACTGAAGCTTTCTTT. The chain uses TRBV19 and TRBJ1-1, with D perhaps matching TRBD1 (5 bases). There are 15 residues in the CDR3. Trimming removed 5 bases from V and 1 base from J, with 14 bases in between. Germline assignment: CDR1 LNHDA and CDR2 SQIVND (reference sequence).

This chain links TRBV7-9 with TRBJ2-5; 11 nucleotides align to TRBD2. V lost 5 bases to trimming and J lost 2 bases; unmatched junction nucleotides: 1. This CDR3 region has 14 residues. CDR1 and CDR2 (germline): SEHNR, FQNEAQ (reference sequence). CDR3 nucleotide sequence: TGTGCCAGCAGCCGGACTAGCGGGCAAGAGACCCAGTACTTC. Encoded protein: CASSRTSGQETQYF.

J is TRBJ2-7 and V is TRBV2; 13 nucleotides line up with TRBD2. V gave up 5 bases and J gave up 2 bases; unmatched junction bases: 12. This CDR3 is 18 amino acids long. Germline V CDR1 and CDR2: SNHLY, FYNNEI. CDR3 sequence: CASSPSLPGLAGTYEQYF. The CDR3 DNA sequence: TGTGCCAGCAGTCCCTCACTTCCGGGACTAGCGGGAACCTACGAGCAGTACTTC.

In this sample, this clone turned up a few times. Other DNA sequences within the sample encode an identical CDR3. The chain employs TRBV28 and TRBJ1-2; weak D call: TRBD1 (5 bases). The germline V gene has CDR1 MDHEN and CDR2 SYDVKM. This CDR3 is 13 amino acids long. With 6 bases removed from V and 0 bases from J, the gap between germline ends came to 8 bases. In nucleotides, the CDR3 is TGTGCCAGCAGGGGGACGGCTAACTATGGCTACACCTTC. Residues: CASRGTANYGYTF.

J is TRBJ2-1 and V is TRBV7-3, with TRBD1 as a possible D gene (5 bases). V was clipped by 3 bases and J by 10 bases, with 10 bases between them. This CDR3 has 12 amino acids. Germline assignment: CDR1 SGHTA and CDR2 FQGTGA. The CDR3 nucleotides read TGTGCCAGCAGCTTCTCAGGGCACGAGCAGTTCTTC. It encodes CASSFSGHEQFF.

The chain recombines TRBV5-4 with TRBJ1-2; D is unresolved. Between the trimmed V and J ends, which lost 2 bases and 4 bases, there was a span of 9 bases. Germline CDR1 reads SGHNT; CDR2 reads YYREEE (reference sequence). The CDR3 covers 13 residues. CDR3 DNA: TGTGCCAGCAGCTTAAACACACCCTATGGCTACACCTTC. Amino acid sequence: CASSLNTPYGYTF. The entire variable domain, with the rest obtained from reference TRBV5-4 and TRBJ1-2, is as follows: ETGVTQSPTHLIKTRGQQVTLRCSSQSGHNTVSWYQQALGQGPQFIFQYYREEENGRGNFPPRFSGLQFPNYSSELNVNALELDDSALYLCASSLNTPYGYTFGSGTRLTVV.

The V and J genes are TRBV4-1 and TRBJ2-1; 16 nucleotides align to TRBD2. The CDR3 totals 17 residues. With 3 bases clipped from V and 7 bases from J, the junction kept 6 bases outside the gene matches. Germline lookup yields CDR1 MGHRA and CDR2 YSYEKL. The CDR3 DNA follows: TGCGCCAGCAGCCAGGGACTAGCGGGAGGGGCGGGGAATGAGCAGTTCTTC. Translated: CASSQGLAGGAGNEQFF.

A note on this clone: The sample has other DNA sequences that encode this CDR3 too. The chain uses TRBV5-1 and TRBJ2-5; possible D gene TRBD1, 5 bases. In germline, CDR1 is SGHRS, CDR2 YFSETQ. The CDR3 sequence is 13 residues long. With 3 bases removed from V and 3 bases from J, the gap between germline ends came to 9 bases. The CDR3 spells CASSSTGEETQYF. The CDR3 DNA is TGCGCCAGCAGCTCTACAGGAGAAGAGACCCAGTACTTC.

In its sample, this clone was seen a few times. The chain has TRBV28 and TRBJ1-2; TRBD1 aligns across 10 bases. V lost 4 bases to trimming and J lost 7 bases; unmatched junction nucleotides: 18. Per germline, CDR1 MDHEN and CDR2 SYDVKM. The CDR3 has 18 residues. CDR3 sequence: CASSSSPGQGYLFGGYTF. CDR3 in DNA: TGTGCCAGCAGTTCATCTCCGGGACAGGGGTATTTGTTCGGTGGCTACACCTTC.

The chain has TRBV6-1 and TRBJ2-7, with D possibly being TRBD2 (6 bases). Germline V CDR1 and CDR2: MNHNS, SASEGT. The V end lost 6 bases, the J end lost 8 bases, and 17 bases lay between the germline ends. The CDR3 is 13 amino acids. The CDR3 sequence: CASRGTGPGKQYF. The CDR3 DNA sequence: TGTGCCAGCAGGGGGACTGGACCCGGGAAGCAGTACTTC.

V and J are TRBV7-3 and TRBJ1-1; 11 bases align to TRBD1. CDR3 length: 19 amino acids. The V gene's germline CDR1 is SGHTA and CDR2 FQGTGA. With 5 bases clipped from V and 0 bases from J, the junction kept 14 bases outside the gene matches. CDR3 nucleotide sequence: TGTGCCAGCAGCCGAAACCCAGGACAGGGGGCGAGTATGAACACTGAAGCTTTCTTT. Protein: CASSRNPGQGASMNTEAFF.

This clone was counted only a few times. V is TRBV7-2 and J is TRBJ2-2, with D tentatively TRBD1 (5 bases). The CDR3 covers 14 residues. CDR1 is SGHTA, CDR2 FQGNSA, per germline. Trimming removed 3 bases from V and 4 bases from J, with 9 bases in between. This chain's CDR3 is CASSFQGFTGELFF. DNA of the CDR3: TGTGCCAGCAGCTTTCAGGGTTTCACCGGGGAGCTGTTTTTT.

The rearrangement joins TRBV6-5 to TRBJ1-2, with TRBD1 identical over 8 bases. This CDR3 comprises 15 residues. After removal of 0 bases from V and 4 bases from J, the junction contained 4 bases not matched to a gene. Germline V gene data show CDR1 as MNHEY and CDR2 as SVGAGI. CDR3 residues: CASSYSRTGIYGYTF. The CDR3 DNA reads TGTGCCAGCAGTTACTCACGGACAGGGATCTATGGCTACACCTTC.

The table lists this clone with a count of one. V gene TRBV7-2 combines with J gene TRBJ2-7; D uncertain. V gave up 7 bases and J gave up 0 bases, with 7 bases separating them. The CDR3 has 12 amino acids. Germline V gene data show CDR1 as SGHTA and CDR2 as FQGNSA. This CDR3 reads CASTHSSYEQYF. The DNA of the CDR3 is TGTGCCAGCACCCACAGCTCCTACGAGCAGTACTTC.

In DNA, the CDR3 is TGTGCCAGCAGCTTGTGGACTAGCGGGAGAGGCTACGAGCAGTACTTC. Translated: CASSLWTSGRGYEQYF. J is TRBJ2-5 and V is TRBV5-6; 13 bases align to TRBD2. The J call could be wrong; TRBJ2-7 is a better fit for the DNA end. Germline-derived CDR1 and CDR2 are SGHDT and YYEEEE. This CDR3 is 16 amino acids long.

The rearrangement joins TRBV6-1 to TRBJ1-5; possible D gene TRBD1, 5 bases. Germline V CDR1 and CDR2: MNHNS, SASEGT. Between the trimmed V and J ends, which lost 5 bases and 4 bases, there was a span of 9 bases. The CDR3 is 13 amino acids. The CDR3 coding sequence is TGTGCCAGCAGTCCATCAGGGAATCAGCCCCAGCATTTT. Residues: CASSPSGNQPQHF.

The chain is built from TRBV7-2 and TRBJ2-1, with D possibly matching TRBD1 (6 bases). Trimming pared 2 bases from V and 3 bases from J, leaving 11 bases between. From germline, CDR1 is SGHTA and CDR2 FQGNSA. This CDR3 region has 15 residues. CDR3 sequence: CASSLKQGVYNEQFF. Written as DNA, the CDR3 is TGTGCCAGCAGCTTAAAACAGGGCGTCTACAATGAGCAGTTCTTC.

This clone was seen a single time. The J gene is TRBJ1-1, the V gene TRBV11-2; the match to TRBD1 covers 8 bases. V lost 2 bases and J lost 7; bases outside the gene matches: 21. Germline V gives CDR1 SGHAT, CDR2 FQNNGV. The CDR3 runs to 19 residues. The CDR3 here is CASSLLRTGFIGYKYEAFF. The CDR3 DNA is TGTGCCAGCAGCTTACTTAGGACAGGGTTCATTGGTTATAAGTATGAAGCTTTCTTT.

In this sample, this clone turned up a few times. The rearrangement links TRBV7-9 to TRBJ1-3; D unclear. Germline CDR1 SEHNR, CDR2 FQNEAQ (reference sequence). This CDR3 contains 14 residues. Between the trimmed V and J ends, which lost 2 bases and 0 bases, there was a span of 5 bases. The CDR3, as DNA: TGTGCCAGCAGCTTAAGTACCTCTGGAAACACCATATATTTT. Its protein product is CASSLSTSGNTIYF.

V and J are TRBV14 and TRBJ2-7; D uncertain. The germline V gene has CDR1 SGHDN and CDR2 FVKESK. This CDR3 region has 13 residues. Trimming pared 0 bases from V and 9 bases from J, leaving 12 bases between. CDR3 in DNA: TGTGCCAGCAGCCAAGATCCCCCCGCGCTGCAGTACTTC. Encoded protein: CASSQDPPALQYF. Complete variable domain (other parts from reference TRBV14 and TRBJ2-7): EAGVTQFPSHSVIEKGQTVTLRCDPISGHDNLYWYRRVMGKEIKFLLHFVKESKQDESGMPNNRFLAERTGGTYSTLKVQPAELEDSGVYFCASSQDPPALQYFGPGTRLTVT.

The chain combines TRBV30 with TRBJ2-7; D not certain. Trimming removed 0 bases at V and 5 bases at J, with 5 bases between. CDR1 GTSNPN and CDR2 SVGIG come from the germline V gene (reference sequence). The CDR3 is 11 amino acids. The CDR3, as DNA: TGTGCCTGGAGTGTACTTCACGAGCAGTACTTC. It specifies CAWSVLHEQYF.

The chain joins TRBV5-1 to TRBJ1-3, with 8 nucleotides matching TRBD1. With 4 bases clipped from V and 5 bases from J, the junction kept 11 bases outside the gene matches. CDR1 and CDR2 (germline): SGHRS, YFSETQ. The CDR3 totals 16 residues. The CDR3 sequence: CASSQTGTGGRNTIYF. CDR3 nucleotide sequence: TGCGCCAGCAGCCAGACCGGGACAGGAGGGAGAAACACCATATATTTT.

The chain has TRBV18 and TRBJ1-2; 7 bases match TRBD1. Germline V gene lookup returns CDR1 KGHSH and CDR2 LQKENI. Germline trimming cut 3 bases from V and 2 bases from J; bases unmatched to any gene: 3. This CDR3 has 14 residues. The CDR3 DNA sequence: TGTGCCAGCTCACCCCAGACAGGGAACTATGGCTACACCTTC. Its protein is CASSPQTGNYGYTF.

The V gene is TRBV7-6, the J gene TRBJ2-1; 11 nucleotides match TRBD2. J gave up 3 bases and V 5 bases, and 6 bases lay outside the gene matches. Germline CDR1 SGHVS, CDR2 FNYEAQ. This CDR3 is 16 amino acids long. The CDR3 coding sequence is TGTGCCAGCAGCACCCCTAGCGGGAGGTTCTACAATGAGCAGTTCTTC. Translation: CASSTPSGRFYNEQFF.

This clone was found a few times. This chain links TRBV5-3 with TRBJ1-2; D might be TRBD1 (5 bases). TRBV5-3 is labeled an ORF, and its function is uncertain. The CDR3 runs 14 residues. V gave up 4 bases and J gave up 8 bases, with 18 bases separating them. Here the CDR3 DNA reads TGTGCCAGAAGCGCTGACAGTCCGATTGGCGGCTACACCTTC. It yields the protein CARSADSPIGGYTF.